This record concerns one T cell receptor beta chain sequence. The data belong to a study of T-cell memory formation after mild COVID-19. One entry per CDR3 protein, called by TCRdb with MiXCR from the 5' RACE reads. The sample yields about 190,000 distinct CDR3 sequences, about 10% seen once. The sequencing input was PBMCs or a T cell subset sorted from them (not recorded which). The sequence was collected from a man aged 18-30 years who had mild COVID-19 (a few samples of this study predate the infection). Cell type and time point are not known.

Here the CDR3 reads CASSYSYGGKYEQYF. The CDR3 DNA sequence: TGTGCCAGCAGTTACTCGTATGGAGGCAAATACGAGCAGTACTTC. The chain has TRBV6-5 and TRBJ2-7; D perhaps matches TRBD2 (5 bases). V lost 0 bases and J lost 4, with 13 bases in between. CDR1 is MNHEY, CDR2 SVGAGI, per germline. The CDR3 is made up of 15 amino acids.